This T cell receptor beta chain derives from a study of blood T cell repertoires in COVID-19. Study background: Collection of acute and convalescent COVID-19 samples took place in the United States, Italy and Spain. PBMCs, B-cell-depleted T cells, or T cells provided the cDNA or gDNA that made up the material.

Per the study methods: Estimates of nucleated cell counts were drawn from the amplification of reference gene primers. Some clones are missing from TCRdb's copy, which holds only in-frame ones; the method was immunoSEQ multiplex PCR. That table furnishes V, J and clone size, whereas the DNA furnished D and trimming. The table records about 140,000 clones, over 75% of them present only once. This sequence was found in a woman in her forties or fifties with acute or convalescent COVID-19. The sequencing sample was made of peripheral blood.

CDR3 sequence reads: CASSRTGSDEKLFF. DNA of the CDR3: TGTGCCAGCAGTAGGACAGGGTCAGACGAAAAACTGTTTTTT. The chain carries TRBV6-5 and TRBJ1-4, with 8 bases matching TRBD1. The V segment lost 5 bases and the J segment 8 bases; nucleotides outside the gene matches: 7. Germline-derived CDR1 and CDR2 are MNHEY and SVGAGI. The CDR3 loop spans 14 amino acids.